This T cell receptor (beta chain) is drawn from a study of blood T cell repertoires in COVID-19 (dated by TCRdb to 2018 to 2020). Regarding the research as a whole: Samples covering the acute and convalescent phases of COVID-19 were provided by collaborators in the United States, Italy and Spain. The material from the prospective study consisted of cDNA or gDNA derived from T cells, B-cell-depleted T cells, or PBMCs. Deeply sampled blood TCRbeta repertoires from subjects exposed to, actively infected with, or recovered from COVID-19 were included in the dataset. The repertoires were released in a freely available public database meant as a resource for research on the immune response to SARS-CoV-2. Samples were obtained from the ongoing ImmuneRACE study (first 160 participants) and from over 1,000 subjects provided by 6 global collaborators. The sample metadata nearly always contained a de-identified subject ID, COVID-19 status, age in years and sex. Where available, HLA class I and class II types were taken from metadata supplied by the sample provider and were not determined by assay-based typing.

Another Seattle source contributed samples from volunteer blood donors who had recovered from COVID-19. Each collaborating institution followed its own protocols to collect whole blood in K2EDTA tubes. Collaborator samples were shipped for TCRbeta analysis as frozen whole blood, isolated PBMCs, or DNA extracted from either sample type. This clone came up a few times. Its recognized antigen is unknown. Base qualities are not provided; no much larger clone lies one nucleotide away. TCRbeta CDR3 regions were amplified from genomic DNA by means of the immunoSEQ Assay, a bias-controlled multiplex PCR. The source study handled its data this way. The number of nucleated cells in each sample was estimated from the amplification of reference gene primers within the assay. Sequence reads were collapsed and filtered to measure the absolute abundance of every unique TCRbeta CDR3 rearrangement. For each sample, productive Simpson clonality was calculated as the square root of Simpson's diversity index over productive rearrangements. Drawn from immuneACCESS, this table holds only the in-frame rearrangements with V and J called that TCRdb kept. Clones are partly lost; checked studies trace under half to an unresolved V gene and leave the rest unexplained. V, J and clone size derive from that table, while D and trimming were established from the DNA sequence. The sample records more than 120,000 clones, more than 75% of which are singletons. The top ten constitute roughly two fifths of the sample.

Here is what the overall study found, with its caveats: Clinical and demographic metadata were provided uncurated, with the amount varying by source and participant.

Trimming costs V 1 base and J 7 bases, and their ends lie 8 bases apart. CDR1 and CDR2 were assigned from the germline V gene as SGHDN and FVKESK. The CDR3 measures 14 amino acids from cysteine to phenylalanine. CDR3 DNA is the only sequence kept; it has 42 bases, read in frame from the first base. The TCR sequence derives from a man aged 50 or older who had recovered from COVID-19. The rearrangement joined TRBV14 to TRBJ1-6, with no reliable assignment of the D segment. Sequenced material: peripheral blood. CDR3 protein: CASSQGRENSPLHF. The DNA sequence is TGTGCCAGCAGCCAAGGACGGGAAAATTCACCCCTCCACTTT. The CDR3, completed at both ends by the reference TRBV14 and TRBJ1-6 genes, gives the full variable domain EAGVTQFPSHSVIEKGQTVTLRCDPISGHDNLYWYRRVMGKEIKFLLHFVKESKQDESGMPNNRFLAERTGGTYSTLKVQPAELEDSGVYFCASSQGRENSPLHFGNGTRLTVT.